Listed below are T cell receptor beta chains from one sample, sequenced in a study of cytomegalovirus exposure and HLA in healthy donors. The assay was immunoSEQ multiplex PCR, and TCRdb's table has in-frame clones only and misses some. The table has approximately 120,000 clones, about 81% seen once. The sequenced material came from PBMCs. The receptors were sampled from a woman younger than 45 in good health and CMV-seronegative. Each CDR3 is given with its conserved first and last residue. D genes are given only for firm matches. Expanded clones get a size class; other rows say once, few or many, or leave the size out.

d_call	clone_size	v_call	j_call	cdr3_aa	cdr3_nt
.	.	TRBV18	TRBJ2-5	CASSPIREQETQYF	TGTGCCAGCTCACCAATACGGGAGCAGGAGACCCAGTACTTC
TRBD1	.	TRBV4-1	TRBJ2-5	CASSQDGTGQETQYF	TGCGCCAGCAGCCAAGACGGGACAGGTCAAGAGACCCAGTACTTC
.	.	TRBV5-1	TRBJ1-1	CASSEINTEAFF	TGCGCCAGCTCAGAAATAAACACTGAAGCTTTCTTT
.	once	TRBV9	TRBJ1-3	CASSGLGHWSGNTIYF	TGTGCCAGCAGCGGTTTGGGACACTGGTCTGGAAACACCATATATTTT
.	.	TRBV13	TRBJ2-7	CASSLLGATYEQYF	TGTGCCAGCAGCCTGCTGGGGGCCACCTACGAGCAGTACTTC
TRBD1	.	TRBV6-1	TRBJ1-2	CASSEEQGPNYGYTF	TGTGCCAGCAGCGAGGAACAGGGGCCGAACTATGGCTACACCTTC
TRBD2	few	TRBV6-5	TRBJ2-5	CASSYGAGGGQETQYF	TGTGCCAGCAGTTACGGGGCGGGAGGAGGGCAAGAGACCCAGTACTTC
TRBD2	.	TRBV6-1	TRBJ2-7	CASTGGDNSYEQYF	TGTGCCAGCACGGGAGGGGACAACTCCTACGAGCAGTACTTC
TRBD2	.	TRBV28	TRBJ2-7	CASSLASSGTYEQYF	TGTGCCAGCAGTTTGGCTTCTAGCGGAACCTACGAGCAGTACTTC
.	.	TRBV27	TRBJ2-7	CASSLTAAGYEQYF	TGTGCCAGCAGTTTAACCGCCGCAGGCTACGAGCAGTACTTC
TRBD1	.	TRBV19	TRBJ1-2	CASRDETGGVYGYTF	TGTGCCAGTAGAGACGAGACAGGGGGCGTATATGGCTACACCTTC